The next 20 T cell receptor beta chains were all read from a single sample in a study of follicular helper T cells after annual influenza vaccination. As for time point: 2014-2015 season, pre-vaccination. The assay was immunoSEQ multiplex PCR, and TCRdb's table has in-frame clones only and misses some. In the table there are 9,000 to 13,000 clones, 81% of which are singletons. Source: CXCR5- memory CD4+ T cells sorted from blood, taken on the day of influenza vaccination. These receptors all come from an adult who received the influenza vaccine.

CDR3 region: CASSLGRRPQPQHF. The CDR3 nucleotides read TGTGCCAGCAGCTTGGGGCGGAGGCCTCAGCCCCAGCATTTT. The rearrangement links TRBV7-8 to TRBJ1-5, with D tentatively TRBD1 (5 bases). The CDR3 has 14 amino acids. V was trimmed by 3 bases and J by 6 bases, leaving 12 bases between them. Looked up from germline, CDR1 is SGHVS and CDR2 is FQNEAQ.

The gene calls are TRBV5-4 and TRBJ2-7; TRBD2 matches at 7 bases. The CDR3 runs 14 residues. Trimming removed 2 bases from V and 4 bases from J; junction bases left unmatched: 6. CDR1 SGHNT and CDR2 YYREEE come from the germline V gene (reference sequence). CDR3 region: CASSLAGTTYEQYF. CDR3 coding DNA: TGTGCCAGCAGCTTAGCGGGGACTACTTACGAGCAGTACTTC.

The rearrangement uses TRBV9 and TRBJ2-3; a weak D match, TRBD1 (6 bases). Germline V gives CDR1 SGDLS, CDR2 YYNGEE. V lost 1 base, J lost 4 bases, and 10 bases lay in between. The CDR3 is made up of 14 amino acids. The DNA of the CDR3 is TGTGCCAGCAGCGTAAGGTCAGGGGCAGATACGCAGTATTTT. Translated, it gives CASSVRSGADTQYF.

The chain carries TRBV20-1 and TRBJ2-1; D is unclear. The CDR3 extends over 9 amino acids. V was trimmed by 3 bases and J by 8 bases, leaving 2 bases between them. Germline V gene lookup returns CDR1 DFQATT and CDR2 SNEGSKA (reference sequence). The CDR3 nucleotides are TGCAGTGCTAGCTATGAGCAGTTCTTC. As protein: CSASYEQFF.

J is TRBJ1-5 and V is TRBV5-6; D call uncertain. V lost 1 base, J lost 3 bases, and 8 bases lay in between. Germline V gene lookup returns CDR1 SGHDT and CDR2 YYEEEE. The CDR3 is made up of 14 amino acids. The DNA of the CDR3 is TGTGCCAGCAGCTTGAAAGGGTCCAATCAGCCCCAGCATTTT. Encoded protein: CASSLKGSNQPQHF.

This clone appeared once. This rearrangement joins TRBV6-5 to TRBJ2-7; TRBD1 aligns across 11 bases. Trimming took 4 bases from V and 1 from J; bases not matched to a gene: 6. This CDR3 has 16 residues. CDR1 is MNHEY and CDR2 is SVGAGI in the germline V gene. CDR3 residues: CASSFPGQGGSYEQYF. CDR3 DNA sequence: TGTGCCAGCAGTTTCCCGGGACAGGGGGGGTCCTACGAGCAGTACTTC.

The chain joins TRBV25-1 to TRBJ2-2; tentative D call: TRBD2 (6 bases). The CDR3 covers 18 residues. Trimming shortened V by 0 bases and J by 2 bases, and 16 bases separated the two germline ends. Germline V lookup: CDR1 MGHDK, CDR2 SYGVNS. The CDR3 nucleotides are TGTGCCAGCAGTGAATATGAGGGAGGCAGGACTAACACCGGGGAGCTGTTTTTT. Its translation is CASSEYEGGRTNTGELFF.

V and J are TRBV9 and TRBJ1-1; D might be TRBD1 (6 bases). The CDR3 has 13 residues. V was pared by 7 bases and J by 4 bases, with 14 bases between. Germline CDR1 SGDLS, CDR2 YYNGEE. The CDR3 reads CASGKGGATEAFF. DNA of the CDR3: TGTGCCAGCGGAAAGGGGGGAGCCACTGAAGCTTTCTTT.

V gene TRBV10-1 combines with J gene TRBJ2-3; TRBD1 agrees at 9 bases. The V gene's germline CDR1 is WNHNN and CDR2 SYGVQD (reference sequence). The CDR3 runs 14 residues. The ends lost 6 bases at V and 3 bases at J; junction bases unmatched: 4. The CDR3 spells CASSAGTGTDTQYF. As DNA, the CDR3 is TGCGCCAGCAGCGCCGGGACAGGGACAGATACGCAGTATTTT.

The CDR3 here is CATSRGSWTGSTYEQYF. The CDR3 region has the DNA TGTGCCACCAGCAGGGGATCTTGGACAGGGAGCACCTACGAGCAGTACTTC. J is TRBJ2-7 and V is TRBV15, with TRBD1 matching over 8 bases. Germline V gives CDR1 LNHNV, CDR2 YYDKDF (reference sequence). CDR3 length: 17 amino acids. V was pared by 3 bases and J by 2 bases, with 12 bases of the junction left unmatched.

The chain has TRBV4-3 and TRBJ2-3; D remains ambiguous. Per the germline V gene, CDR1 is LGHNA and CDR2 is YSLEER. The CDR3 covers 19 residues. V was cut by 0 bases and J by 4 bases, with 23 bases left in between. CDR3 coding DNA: TGCGCCAGCAGCCAAGATATACTCGTTGAAGCTAACCGCCCAGATACGCAGTATTTT. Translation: CASSQDILVEANRPDTQYF.

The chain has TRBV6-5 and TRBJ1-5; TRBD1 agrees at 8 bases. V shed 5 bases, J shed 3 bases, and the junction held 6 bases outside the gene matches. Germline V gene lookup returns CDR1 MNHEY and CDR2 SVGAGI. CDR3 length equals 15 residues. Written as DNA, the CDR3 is TGTGCCAGCAGTACAGGACAGGGTCTCAATCAGCCCCAGCATTTT. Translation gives CASSTGQGLNQPQHF.

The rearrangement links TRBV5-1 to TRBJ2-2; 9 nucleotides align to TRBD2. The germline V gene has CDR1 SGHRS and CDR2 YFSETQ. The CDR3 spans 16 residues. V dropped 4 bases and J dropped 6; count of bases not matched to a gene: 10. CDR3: CASSPVGSGSAGELFF. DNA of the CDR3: TGCGCCAGCAGCCCCGTCGGTAGCGGGAGCGCCGGGGAGCTGTTTTTT.

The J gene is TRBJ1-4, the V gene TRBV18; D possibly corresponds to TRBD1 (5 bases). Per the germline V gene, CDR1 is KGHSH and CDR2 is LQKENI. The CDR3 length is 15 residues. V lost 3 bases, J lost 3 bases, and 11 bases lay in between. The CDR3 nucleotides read TGTGCCAGCTCACCCTCAGGGAACCCTAATGAAAAACTGTTTTTT. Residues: CASSPSGNPNEKLFF.

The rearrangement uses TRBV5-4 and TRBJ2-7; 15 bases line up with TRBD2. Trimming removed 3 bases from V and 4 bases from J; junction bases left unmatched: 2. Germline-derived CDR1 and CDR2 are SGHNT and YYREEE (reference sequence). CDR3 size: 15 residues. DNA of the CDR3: TGTGCCAGCAGCTCGGGGACTAGCGGGAGGTACGAGCAGTACTTC. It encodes CASSSGTSGRYEQYF.

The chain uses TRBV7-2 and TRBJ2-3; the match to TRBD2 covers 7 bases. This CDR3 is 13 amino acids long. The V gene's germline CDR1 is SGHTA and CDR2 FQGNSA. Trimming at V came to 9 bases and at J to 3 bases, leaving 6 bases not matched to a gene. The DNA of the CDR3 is TGTGCCAGTTCGACGGGGGGAACAGATACGCAGTATTTT. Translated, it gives CASSTGGTDTQYF.

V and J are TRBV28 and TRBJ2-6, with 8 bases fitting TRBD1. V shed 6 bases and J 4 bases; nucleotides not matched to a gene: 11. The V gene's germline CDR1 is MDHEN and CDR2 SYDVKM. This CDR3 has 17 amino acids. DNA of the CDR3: TGTGCCAGCAGCCGCCCTCAGGGGGCGGCAGGGGCCAACGTCCTGACTTTC. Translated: CASSRPQGAAGANVLTF.

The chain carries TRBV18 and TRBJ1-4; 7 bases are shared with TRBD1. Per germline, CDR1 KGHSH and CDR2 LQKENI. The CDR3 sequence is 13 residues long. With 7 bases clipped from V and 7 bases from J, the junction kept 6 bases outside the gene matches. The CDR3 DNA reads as TGTGCCAGCTTCCGACAGGGAGGTGAAAAACTGTTTTTT. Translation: CASFRQGGEKLFF.

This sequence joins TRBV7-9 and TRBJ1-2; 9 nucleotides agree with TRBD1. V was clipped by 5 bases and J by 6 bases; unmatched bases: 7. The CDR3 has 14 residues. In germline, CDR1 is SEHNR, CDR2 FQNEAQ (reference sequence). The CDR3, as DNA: TGTGCCAGCAGCAAACAGGGGGCTGGGGATGGCTACACCTTC. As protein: CASSKQGAGDGYTF.

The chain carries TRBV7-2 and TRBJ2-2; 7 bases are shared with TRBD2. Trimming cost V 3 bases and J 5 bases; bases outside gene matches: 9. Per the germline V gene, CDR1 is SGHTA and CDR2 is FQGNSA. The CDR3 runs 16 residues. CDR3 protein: CASSLGGQGGTGELFF. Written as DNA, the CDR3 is TGTGCCAGCAGCTTGGGAGGGCAGGGTGGAACCGGGGAGCTGTTTTTT.